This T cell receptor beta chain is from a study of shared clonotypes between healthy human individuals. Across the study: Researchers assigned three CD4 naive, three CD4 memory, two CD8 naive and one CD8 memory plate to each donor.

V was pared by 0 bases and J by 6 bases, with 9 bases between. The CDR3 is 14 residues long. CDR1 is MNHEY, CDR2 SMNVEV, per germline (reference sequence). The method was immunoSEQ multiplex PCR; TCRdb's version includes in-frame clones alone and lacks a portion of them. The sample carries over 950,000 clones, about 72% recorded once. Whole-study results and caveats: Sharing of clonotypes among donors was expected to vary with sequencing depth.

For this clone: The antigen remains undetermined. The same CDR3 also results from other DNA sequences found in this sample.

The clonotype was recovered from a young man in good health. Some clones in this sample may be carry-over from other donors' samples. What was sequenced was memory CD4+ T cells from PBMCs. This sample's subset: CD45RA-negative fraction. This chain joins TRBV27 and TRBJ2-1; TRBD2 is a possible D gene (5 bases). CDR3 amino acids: CASSLSSGVNEQFF. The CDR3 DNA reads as TGTGCCAGCAGTTTATCGTCCGGGGTCAATGAGCAGTTCTTC.